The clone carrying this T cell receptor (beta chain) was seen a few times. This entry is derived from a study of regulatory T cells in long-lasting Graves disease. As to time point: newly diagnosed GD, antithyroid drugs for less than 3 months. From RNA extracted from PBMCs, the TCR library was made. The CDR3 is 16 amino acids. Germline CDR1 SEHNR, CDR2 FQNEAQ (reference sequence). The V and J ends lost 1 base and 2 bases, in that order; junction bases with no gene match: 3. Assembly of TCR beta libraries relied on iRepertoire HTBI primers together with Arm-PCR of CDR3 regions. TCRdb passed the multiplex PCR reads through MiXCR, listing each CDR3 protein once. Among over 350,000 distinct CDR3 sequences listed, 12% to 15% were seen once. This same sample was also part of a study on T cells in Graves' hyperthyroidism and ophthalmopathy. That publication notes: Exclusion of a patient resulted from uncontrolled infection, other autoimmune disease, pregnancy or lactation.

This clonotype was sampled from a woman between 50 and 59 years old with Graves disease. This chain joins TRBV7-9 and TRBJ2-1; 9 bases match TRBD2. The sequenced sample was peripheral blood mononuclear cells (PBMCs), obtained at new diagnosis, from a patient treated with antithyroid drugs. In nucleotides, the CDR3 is TGTGCCAGCAGCTTAGGCAGGACTAGCGCCTACAATGAGCAGTTCTTC. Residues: CASSLGRTSAYNEQFF.